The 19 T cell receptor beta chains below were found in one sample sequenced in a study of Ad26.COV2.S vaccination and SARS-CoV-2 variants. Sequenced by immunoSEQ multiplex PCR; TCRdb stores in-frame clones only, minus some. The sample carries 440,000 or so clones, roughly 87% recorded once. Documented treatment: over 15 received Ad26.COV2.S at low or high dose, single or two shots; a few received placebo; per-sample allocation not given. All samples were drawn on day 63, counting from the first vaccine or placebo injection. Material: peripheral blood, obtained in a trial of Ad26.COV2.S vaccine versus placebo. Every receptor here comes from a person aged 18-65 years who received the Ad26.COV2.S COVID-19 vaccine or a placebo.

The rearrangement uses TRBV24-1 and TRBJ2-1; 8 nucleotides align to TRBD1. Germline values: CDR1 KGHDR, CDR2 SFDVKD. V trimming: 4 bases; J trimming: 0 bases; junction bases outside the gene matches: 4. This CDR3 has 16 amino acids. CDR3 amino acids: CATSDRQGPSYNEQFF. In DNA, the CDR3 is TGTGCCACCAGTGACCGACAGGGGCCCTCCTACAATGAGCAGTTCTTC.

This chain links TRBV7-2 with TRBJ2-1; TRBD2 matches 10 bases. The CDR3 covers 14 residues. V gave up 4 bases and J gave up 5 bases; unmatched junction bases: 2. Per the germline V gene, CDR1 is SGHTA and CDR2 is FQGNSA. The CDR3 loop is CASSSLAGNNEQFF. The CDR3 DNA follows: TGTGCCAGCAGCTCACTAGCGGGGAACAATGAGCAGTTCTTC.

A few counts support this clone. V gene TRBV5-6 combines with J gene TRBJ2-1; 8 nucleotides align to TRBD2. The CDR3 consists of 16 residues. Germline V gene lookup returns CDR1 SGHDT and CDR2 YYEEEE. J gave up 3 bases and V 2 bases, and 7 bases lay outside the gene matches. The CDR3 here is CASSFGSAGGYNEQFF. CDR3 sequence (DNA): TGTGCCAGCAGCTTTGGATCGGCGGGAGGCTACAATGAGCAGTTCTTC.

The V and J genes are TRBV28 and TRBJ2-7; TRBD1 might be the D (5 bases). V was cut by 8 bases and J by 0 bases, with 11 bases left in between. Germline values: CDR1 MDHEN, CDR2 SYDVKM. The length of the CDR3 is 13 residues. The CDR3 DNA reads TGTGCCAGCTACGGCAGGGACTCCTACGAGCAGTACTTC. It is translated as CASYGRDSYEQYF.

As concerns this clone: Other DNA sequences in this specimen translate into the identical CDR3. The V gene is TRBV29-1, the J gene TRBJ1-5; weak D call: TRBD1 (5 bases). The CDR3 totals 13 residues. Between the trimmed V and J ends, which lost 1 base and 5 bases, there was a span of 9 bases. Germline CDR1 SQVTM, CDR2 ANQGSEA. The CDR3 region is CSVEVGRDQPQHF. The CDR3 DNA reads TGCAGCGTTGAAGTGGGACGGGATCAGCCCCAGCATTTT.

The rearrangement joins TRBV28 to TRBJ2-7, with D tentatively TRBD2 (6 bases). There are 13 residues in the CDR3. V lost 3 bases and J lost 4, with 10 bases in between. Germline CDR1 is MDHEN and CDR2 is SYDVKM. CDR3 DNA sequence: TGTGCCAGCAGTTTCGGGAGTGGGTACGAGCAGTACTTC. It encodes CASSFGSGYEQYF.

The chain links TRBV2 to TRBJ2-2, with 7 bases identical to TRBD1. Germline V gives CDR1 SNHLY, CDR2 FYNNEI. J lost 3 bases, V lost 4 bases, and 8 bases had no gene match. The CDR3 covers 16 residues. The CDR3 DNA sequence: TGTGCCAGCAGTGGAGACAGGGTTGGGTACACCGGGGAGCTGTTTTTT. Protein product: CASSGDRVGYTGELFF.

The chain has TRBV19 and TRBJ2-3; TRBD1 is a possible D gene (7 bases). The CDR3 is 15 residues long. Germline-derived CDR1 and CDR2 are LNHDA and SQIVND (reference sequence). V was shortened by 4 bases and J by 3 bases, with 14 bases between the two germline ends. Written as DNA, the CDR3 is TGTGCCAGTAGTAGGCGGGACAGCCATACAGATACGCAGTATTTT. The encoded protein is CASSRRDSHTDTQYF.

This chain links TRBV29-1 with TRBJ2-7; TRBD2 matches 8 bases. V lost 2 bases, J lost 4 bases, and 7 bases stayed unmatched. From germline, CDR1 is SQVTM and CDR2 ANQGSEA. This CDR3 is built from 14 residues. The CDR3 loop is CSVETSGTDYEQYF. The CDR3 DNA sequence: TGCAGCGTTGAAACTAGCGGAACCGATTACGAGCAGTACTTC.

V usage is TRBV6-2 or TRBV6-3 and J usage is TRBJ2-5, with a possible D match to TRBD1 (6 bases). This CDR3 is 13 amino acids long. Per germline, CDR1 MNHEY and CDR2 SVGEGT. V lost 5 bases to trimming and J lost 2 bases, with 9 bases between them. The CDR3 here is CASSRTVQETQYF. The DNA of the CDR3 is TGTGCCAGCAGTCGGACAGTTCAAGAGACCCAGTACTTC.

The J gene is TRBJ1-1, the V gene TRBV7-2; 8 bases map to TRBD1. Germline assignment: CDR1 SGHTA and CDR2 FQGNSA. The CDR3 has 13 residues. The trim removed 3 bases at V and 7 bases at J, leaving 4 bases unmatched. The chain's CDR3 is CASSFDRGGEAFF. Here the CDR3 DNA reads TGTGCCAGCAGCTTCGACAGGGGTGGTGAAGCTTTCTTT.

Here the CDR3 reads CASSFGTSGSWTDTQYF. CDR3 coding DNA: TGTGCCAGCAGCTTTGGAACTAGCGGGAGTTGGACAGATACGCAGTATTTT. The chain has TRBV7-9 and TRBJ2-3; 11 bases are shared with TRBD2. V trimming: 3 bases; J trimming: 3 bases; junction bases outside the gene matches: 8. Germline CDR1 reads SEHNR; CDR2 reads FQNEAQ (reference sequence). There are 17 residues in the CDR3.

The CDR3 reads CASSFSGTGGSPLHF. CDR3 nucleotide sequence: TGTGCCAGCAGTTTTTCCGGGACAGGGGGTTCACCCCTCCACTTT. V is TRBV27 and J is TRBJ1-6; 11 positions agree with TRBD1. Trimming at V came to 3 bases and at J to 9 bases, leaving 4 bases not matched to a gene. The CDR3 runs 15 residues. Germline V CDR1 and CDR2: MNHEY, SMNVEV (reference sequence).

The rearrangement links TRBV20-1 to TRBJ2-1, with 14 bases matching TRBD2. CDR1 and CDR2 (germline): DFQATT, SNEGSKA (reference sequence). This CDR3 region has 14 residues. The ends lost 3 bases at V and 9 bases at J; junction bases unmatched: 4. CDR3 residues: CSASRTSGRSEQFF. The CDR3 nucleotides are TGCAGTGCTAGTAGGACTAGCGGGAGGAGTGAGCAGTTCTTC.

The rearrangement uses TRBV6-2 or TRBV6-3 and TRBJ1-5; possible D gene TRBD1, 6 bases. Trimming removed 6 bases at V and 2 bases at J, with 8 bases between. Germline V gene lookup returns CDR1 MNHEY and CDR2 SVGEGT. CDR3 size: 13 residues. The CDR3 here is CASSRTGNQPQHF. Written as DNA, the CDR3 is TGTGCCAGCAGCCGGACAGGCAATCAGCCCCAGCATTTT.

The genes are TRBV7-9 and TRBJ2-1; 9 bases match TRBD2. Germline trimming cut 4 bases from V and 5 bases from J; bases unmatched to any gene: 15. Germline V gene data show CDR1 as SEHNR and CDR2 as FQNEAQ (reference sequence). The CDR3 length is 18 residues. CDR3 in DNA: TGTGCCAGCAGCTCCCTTGAGGGGGCGGGAGGGGTGAACAATGAGCAGTTCTTC. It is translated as CASSSLEGAGGVNNEQFF.

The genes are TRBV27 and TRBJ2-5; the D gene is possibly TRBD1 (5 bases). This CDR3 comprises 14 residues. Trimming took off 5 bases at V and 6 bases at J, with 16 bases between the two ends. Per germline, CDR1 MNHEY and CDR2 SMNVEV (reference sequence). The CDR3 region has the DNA TGTGCCAGCAGTGACAGACCCATCGGAAAGACCCAGTACTTC. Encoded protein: CASSDRPIGKTQYF.

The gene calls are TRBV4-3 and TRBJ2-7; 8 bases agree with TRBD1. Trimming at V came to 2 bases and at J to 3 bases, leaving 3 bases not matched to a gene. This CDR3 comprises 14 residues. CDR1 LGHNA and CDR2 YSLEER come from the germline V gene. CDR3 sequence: CASSQSTGGYEQYF. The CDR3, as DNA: TGCGCCAGCAGCCAATCCACAGGGGGCTACGAGCAGTACTTC.

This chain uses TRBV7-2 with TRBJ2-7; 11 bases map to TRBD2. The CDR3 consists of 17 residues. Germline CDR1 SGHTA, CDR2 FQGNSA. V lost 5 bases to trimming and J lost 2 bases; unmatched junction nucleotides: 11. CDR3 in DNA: TGTGCCAGCAGCGCTGGCCAGGGACTAGCGGAAACCTACGAGCAGTACTTC. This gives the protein CASSAGQGLAETYEQYF.